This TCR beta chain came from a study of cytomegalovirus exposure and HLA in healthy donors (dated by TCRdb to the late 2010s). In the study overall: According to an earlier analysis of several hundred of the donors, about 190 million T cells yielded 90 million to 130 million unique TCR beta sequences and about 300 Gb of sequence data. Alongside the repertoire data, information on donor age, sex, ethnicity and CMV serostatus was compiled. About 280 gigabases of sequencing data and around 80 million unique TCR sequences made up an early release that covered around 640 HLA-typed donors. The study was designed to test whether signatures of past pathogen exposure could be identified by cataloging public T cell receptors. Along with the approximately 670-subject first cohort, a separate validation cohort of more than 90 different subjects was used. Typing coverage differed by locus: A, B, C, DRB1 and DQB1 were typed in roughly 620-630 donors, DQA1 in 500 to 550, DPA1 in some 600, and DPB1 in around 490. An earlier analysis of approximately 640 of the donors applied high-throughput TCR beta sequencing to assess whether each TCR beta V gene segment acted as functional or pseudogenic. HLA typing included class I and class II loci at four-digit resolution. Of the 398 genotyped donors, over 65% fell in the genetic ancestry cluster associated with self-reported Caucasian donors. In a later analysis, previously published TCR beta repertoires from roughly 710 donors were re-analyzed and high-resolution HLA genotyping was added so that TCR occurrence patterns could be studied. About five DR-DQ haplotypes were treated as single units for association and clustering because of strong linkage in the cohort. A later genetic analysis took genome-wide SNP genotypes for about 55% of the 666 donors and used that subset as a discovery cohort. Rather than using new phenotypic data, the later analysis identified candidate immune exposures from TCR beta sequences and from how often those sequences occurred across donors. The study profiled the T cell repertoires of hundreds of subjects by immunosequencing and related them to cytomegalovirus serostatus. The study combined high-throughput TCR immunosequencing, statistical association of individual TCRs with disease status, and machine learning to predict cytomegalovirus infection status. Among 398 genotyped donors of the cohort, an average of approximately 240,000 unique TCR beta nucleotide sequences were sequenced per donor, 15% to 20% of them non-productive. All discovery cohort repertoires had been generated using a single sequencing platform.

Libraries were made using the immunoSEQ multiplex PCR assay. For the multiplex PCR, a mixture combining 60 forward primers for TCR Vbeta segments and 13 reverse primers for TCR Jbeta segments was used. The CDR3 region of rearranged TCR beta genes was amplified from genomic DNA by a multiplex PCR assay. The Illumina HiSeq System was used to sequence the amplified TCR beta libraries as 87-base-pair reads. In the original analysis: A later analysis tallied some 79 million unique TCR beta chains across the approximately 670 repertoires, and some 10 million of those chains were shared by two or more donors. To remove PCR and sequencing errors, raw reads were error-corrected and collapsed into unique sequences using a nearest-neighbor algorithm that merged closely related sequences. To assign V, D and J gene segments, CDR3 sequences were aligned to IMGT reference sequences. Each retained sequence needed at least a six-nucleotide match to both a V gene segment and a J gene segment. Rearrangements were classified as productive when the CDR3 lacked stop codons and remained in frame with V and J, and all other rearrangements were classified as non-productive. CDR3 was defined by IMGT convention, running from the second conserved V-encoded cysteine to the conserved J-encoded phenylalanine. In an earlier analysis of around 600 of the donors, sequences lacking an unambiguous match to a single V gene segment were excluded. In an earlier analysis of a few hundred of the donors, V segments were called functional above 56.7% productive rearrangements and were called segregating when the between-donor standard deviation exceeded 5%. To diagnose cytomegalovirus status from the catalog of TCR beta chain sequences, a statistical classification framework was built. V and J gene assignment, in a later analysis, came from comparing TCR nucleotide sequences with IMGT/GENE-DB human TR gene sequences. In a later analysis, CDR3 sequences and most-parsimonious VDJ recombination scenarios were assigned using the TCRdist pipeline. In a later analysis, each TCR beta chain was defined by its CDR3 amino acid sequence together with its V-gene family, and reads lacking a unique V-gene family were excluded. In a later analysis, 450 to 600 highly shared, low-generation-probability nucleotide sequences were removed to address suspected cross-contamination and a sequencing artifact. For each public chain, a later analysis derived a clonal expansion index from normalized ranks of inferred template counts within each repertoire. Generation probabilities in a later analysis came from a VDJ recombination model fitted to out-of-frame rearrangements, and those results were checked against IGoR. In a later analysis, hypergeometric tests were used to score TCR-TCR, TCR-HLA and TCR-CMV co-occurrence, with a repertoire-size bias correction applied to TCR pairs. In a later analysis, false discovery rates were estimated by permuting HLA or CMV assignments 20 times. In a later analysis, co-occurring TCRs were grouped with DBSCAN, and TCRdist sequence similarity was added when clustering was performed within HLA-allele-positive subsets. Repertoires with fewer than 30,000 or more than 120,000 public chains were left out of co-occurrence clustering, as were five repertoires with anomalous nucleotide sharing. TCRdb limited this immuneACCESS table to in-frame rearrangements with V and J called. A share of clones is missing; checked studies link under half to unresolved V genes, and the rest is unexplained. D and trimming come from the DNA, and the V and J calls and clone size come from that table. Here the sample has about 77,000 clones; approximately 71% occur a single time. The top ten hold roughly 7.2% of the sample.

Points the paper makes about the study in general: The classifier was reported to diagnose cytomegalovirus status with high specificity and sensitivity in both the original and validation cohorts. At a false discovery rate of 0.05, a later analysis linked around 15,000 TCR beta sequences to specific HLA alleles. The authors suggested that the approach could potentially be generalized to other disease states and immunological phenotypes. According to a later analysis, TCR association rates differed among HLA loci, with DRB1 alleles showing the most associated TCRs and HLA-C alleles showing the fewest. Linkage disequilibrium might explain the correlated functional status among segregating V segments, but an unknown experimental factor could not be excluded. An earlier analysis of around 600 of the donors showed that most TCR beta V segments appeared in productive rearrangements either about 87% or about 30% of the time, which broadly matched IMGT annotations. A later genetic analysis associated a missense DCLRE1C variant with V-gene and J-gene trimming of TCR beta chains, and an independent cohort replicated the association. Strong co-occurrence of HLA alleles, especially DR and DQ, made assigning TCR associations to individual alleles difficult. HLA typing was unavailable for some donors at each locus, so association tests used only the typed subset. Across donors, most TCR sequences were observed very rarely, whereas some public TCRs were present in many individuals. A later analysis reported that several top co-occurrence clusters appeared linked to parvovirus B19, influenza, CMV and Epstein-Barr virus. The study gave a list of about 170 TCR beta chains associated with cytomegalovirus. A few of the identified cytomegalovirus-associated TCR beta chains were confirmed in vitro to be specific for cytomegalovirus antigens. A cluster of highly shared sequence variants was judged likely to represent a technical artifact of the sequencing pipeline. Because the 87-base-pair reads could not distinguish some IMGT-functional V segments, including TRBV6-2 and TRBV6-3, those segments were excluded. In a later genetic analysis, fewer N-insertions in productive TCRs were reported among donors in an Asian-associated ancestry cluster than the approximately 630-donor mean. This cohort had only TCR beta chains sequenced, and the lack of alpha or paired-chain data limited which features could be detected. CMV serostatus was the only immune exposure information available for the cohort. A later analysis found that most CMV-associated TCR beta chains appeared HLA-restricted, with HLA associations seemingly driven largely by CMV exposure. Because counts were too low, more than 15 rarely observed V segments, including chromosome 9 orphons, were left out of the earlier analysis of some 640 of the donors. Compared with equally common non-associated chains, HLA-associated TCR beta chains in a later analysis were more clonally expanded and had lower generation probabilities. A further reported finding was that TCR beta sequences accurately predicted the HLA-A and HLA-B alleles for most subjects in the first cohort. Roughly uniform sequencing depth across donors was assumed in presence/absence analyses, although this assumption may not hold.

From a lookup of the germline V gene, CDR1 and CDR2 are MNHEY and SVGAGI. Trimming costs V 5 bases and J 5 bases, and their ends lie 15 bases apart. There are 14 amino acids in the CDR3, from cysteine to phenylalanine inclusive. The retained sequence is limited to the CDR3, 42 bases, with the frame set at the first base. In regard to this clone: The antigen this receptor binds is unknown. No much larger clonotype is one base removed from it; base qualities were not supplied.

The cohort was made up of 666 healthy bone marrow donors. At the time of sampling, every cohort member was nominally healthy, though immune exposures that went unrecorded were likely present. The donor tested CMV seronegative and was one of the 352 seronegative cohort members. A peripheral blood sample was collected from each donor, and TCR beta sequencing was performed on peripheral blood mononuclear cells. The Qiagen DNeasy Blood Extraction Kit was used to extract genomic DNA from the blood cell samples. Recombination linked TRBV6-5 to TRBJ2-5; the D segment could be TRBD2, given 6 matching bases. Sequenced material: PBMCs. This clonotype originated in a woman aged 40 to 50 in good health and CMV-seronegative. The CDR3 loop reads CASSTYTGRETQYF. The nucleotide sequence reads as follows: TGTGCCAGCAGTACGTATACGGGGAGGGAGACCCAGTACTTC.